What follows is one TCR beta chain and its context. The entry originates in a study of blood T cell repertoires in COVID-19. About the research overall: From T cells, B-cell-depleted T cells, or PBMCs came the material, which was cDNA or gDNA.

Repertoires were generated with immunoSEQ multiplex PCR, while TCRdb's copy carries only in-frame clones and drops some. The data show around 240,000 clones, over 75% seen once. The CDR3 is 13 residues long. Germline CDR1 MDHEN, CDR2 SYDVKM. Deletions cut 7 bases from V and 9 bases from J, with 16 bases between. The clonotype originates from a woman between 50 and 59 years old who had recovered from COVID-19. This chain joins TRBV28 and TRBJ1-5; D gene ambiguous. The sample consisted of PBMCs or T cells enriched from blood (not recorded which). The CDR3 DNA is TGTGCCAGCAATAAGGAGGGCACGCGGCCCCAGCATTTT. The encoded protein is CASNKEGTRPQHF.